This TCR beta chain was documented in a study of blood T cells in healthy people across ages. Using a J-beta primer mix together with a sample-barcoded 5' primer, a second PCR was run for 7 to 11 cycles. Each cDNA molecule received a tag from a template-switch adaptor that had 12 random nucleotides. TCRdb re-called the 5' RACE reads through MiXCR, storing one row per CDR3 protein. The data show approximately 900,000 distinct CDR3 sequences, around 48% seen once. Germline V gene sequence: CDR1 SGHTA, CDR2 FQGNSA. The CDR3 has 16 residues. V dropped 5 bases and J dropped 2 bases, with 16 bases sitting between them.

This chain joins TRBV7-2 and TRBJ1-5; D remains unclear. The sequence was collected from a young man in good health. Sequencing was performed on blood. The CDR3 DNA follows: TGTGCCAGCAGCAGAGGTCACGGGCTGGGCAATCAGCCCCAGCATTTT. Translation: CASSRGHGLGNQPQHF.